The 6 T cell receptor beta chains below were found in one sample sequenced in a study of human T cells and chemical hapten exposure. Treatment in this sample: therapeutic diphenylcyclopropenone sensitization with weekly scalp DPC. The library tagged each cDNA molecule with unique molecular identifiers. TCRdb re-analysed the reads in MiXCR, keeping a single row per CDR3 protein. The sample includes approximately 3,500 distinct CDR3 sequences, around half of them seen just once. This material consisted of whole blood, taken before DPC sensitization or 2, 6, or about 24 weeks after (not recorded which). These receptors were taken from an adult with alopecia areata. Some clones in this sample may be carry-over from other donors' samples. This table probably holds off-target reads from a library built for another chain.

This chain connects TRBV7-8 to TRBJ2-7; TRBD1 might be the D (5 bases). The CDR3 spans 12 residues. CDR1 and CDR2 (germline): SGHVS, FQNEAQ. The V and J ends lost 5 bases and 4 bases respectively, with 9 bases between them. CDR3 sequence: CASSDAGYEQYF. Written as DNA, the CDR3 is TGTGCCAGCAGCGACGCAGGGTACGAGCAGTACTTC.

There are a few counts of this clonotype. The chain has TRBV29-1 and TRBJ2-3; possibly TRBD1 for D (5 bases). V was pared by 6 bases and J by 0 bases, with 13 bases between. CDR1 SQVTM and CDR2 ANQGSEA come from the germline V gene. This CDR3 comprises 14 residues. The CDR3 sequence is CSVAQGFSTDTQYF. DNA of the CDR3: TGCAGCGTCGCCCAGGGATTCAGCACAGATACGCAGTATTTT.

The chain has TRBV20-1 and TRBJ1-4; 11 nucleotides match TRBD1. V lost 5 bases and J lost 6; bases outside the gene matches: 5. This CDR3 is 14 amino acids long. Germline V CDR1 and CDR2: DFQATT, SNEGSKA (reference sequence). Here the CDR3 DNA reads TGCAGTGCTGTAAGGACAGGGGGCGATGAAAAACTGTTTTTT. Translated, it gives CSAVRTGGDEKLFF.

This clonotype was detected a few times. V usage is TRBV2 and J usage is TRBJ2-1, with D possibly TRBD1 on 5 matching bases. Trimming took 5 bases from V and 8 from J, leaving 16 bases between them. This CDR3 is 14 amino acids long. Germline CDR1 SNHLY, CDR2 FYNNEI. The chain's CDR3 is CASSNQGPVDEQFF. CDR3 sequence (DNA): TGTGCCAGCAGTAATCAGGGCCCCGTGGATGAGCAGTTCTTC.

V and J are TRBV4-2 and TRBJ2-7, with 11 nucleotides matching TRBD2. Germline assignment: CDR1 LGHNA and CDR2 YNFKEQ. The V and J ends lost 4 bases and 5 bases, in that order; junction bases with no gene match: 10. CDR3 size: 16 residues. The CDR3 sequence is CASSPDTGTSGHEQYF. The CDR3 bases are TGTGCCAGCAGCCCAGATACCGGGACTAGCGGACACGAGCAGTACTTC.

The J gene is TRBJ2-5, the V gene TRBV20-1; tentative D call: TRBD1 (6 bases). The germline V and J ends were trimmed by 3 bases and 1 base, with 6 bases remaining between them. The CDR3 spans 12 residues. Germline values: CDR1 DFQATT, CDR2 SNEGSKA (reference sequence). The CDR3 DNA reads as TGCAGTGCTAGGGACAGCCAAGAGACCCAGTACTTC. Translation: CSARDSQETQYF.